This TCR delta chain originates from a study of gamma-delta chains in newborns, infants, children. This clone is medium-sized. TCRdb called clones anew from the reads with CATT. The sample includes about 6,100 delta-chain clones, around 2% seen only once; the top ten take over 10%. The TCR comes from a child who was a newborn, infant or young child, either healthy, febrile or measles-vaccinated (not recorded which). Specimen: blood.

The CDR3 is CACDRLGDTLAWDTRQMFF. The CDR3 DNA reads as TGTGCCTGTGACAGACTGGGGGATACTCTCGCCTGGGACACCCGACAGATGTTTTTC. The chain couples TRDV2 to TRDJ3; TRDD3 aligns across 12 bases. J was trimmed by 2 bases and V by 2 bases; bases with no gene match: 6. The CDR3 covers 19 residues. CDR1 and CDR2 (germline): GEAIGNYY, EKD.